The clone carrying this TCR beta chain was found many times. Its antigen is as yet unknown. This record belongs to a study of regulatory T cells in long-lasting Graves disease. Findings and limits, study-wide: Small numbers of samples may have cut accuracy. Persistent disease was characterized by preferential usage of TRBV28, TRBJ1-2 and TRBJ2-5.

TCR beta libraries were built with iRepertoire HTBI primers and Arm-PCR of CDR3 regions. The authors' processing: Samples jointly harbored 60 to 70 TRBV and over 13 TRBJ segments. One entry per CDR3 protein, called by TCRdb with MiXCR from the multiplex PCR reads. These V and J calls derive from TCRdb rather than the authors' analysis. The repertoire consists of about 540,000 distinct CDR3 sequences, with about 14% occurring once and the leading ten covering roughly a tenth. Time point denoted: newly diagnosed GD, antithyroid drugs for less than 3 months. The TCR library was prepared using RNA isolated from PBMCs. The CDR3 length is 14 residues. The V gene's germline CDR1 is SGHDN and CDR2 FVKESK. Trimming cost V 5 bases and J 3 bases, with 14 bases left between them. The same data also contributed to another study, on T cells in Graves' hyperthyroidism and ophthalmopathy. That source reports: Clonotypes that were expanded in thyroid above 0.001 mostly appeared in blood too.

This specimen was peripheral blood mononuclear cells (PBMCs), taken at new diagnosis, from a patient treated with antithyroid drugs. The receptor was derived from a man aged 25 to 45 with Graves disease. The chain is built from TRBV14 and TRBJ2-7; D is possibly TRBD1 (6 bases). The CDR3 region is CASSTRQVRYEQYF. For the CDR3, the DNA is TGTGCCAGCAGCACCCGACAGGTCCGCTACGAGCAGTACTTC.